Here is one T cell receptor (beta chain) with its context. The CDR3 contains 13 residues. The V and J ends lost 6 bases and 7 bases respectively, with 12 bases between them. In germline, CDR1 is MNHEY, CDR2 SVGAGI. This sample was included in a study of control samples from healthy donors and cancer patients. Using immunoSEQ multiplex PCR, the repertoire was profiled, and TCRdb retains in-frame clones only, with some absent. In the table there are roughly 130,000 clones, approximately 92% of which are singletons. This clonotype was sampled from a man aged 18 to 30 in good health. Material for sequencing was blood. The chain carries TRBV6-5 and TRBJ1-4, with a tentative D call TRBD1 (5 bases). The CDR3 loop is CASRRQGGEKLFF. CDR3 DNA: TGTGCCAGCAGGCGGCAGGGAGGTGAAAAACTGTTTTTT.